These 21 T cell receptor beta chains came from one sample sequenced in a study of blood T cell repertoires in COVID-19. Libraries were prepared by immunoSEQ multiplex PCR; TCRdb keeps only in-frame clonotypes and omits some of them. Of roughly 260,000 clones in the sample, roughly 90% were seen once. Sequenced input: PBMCs or T cells enriched from blood (not recorded which). All receptors come from a woman aged 25 to 39 with acute COVID-19.

The rearrangement joins TRBV15 to TRBJ2-7, with D tentatively TRBD2 (6 bases). The V gene's germline CDR1 is LNHNV and CDR2 YYDKDF (reference sequence). This CDR3 spans 17 amino acids. Deletions cut 5 bases from V and 0 bases from J, with 20 bases between. CDR3 protein: CATSSPGAGTHSYEQYF. CDR3 nucleotide sequence: TGTGCCACCAGCTCCCCGGGTGCGGGGACCCACTCCTACGAGCAGTACTTC.

The chain employs TRBV10-1 and TRBJ2-3, with 9 bases fitting TRBD2. The CDR3 totals 19 residues. Germline-derived CDR1 and CDR2 are WNHNN and SYGVQD (reference sequence). V dropped 8 bases and J dropped 4; count of bases not matched to a gene: 22. CDR3 residues: CASAPVILAGGRIADTQYF. CDR3 bases: TGCGCCAGCGCCCCTGTTATTCTGGCGGGGGGGCGAATCGCAGATACGCAGTATTTT.

V and J are TRBV9 and TRBJ2-3, with 11 bases matching TRBD2. J gave up 2 bases and V 4 bases, and 12 bases lay outside the gene matches. Looked up from germline, CDR1 is SGDLS and CDR2 is YYNGEE. CDR3 length equals 18 residues. The CDR3 DNA follows: TGTGCCAGCAGCCCTAGCCGACTAGCGGGGTCTCCCACAGATACGCAGTATTTT. Translating it yields CASSPSRLAGSPTDTQYF.

The rearrangement links TRBV6-5 to TRBJ2-7; 7 bases line up with TRBD1. The CDR3 totals 13 residues. The V gene's germline CDR1 is MNHEY and CDR2 SVGAGI. Trimming removed 2 bases from V and 7 bases from J; junction bases left unmatched: 5. The CDR3 region has the DNA TGTGCCAGCAGTTACACAGGGGTCGGAGAGCAGTACTTC. It translates to CASSYTGVGEQYF.

V usage is TRBV10-3 and J usage is TRBJ1-5; 8 bases agree with TRBD1. The J segment lost 9 bases and the V segment lost 6 bases, leaving 7 bases of the junction unmatched. The CDR3 has 13 amino acids. Germline V gene data show CDR1 as ENHRY and CDR2 as SYGVKD. The CDR3 bases are TGTGCCATCAGCGGGACAGGCGGCGGGCCCCAGCATTTT. Residues: CAISGTGGGPQHF.

The V and J genes are TRBV6-2 or TRBV6-3 and TRBJ2-1, with D maybe TRBD2 (5 bases). Trimming cost V 0 bases and J 2 bases, with 8 bases left between them. Germline CDR1 and CDR2: MNHEY and SVGEGT. This CDR3 spans 15 amino acids. CDR3 in amino acids: CASSYSGSAYNEQFF. The CDR3 coding sequence is TGTGCCAGCAGTTACTCAGGTAGCGCCTACAATGAGCAGTTCTTC.

V gene TRBV7-8 combines with J gene TRBJ2-7; tentative D call: TRBD1 (6 bases). Per the germline V gene, CDR1 is SGHVS and CDR2 is FQNEAQ. The V and J ends lost 5 bases and 5 bases respectively, with 13 bases between them. This CDR3 has 13 residues. CDR3 protein: CASSGGQPNEQYF. For the CDR3, the DNA is TGTGCCAGCAGCGGAGGACAGCCTAACGAGCAGTACTTC.

This rearrangement joins TRBV7-9 to TRBJ2-5; TRBD2 matches at 7 bases. The CDR3 covers 15 residues. The ends lost 3 bases at V and 6 bases at J; junction bases unmatched: 10. Looked up from germline, CDR1 is SEHNR and CDR2 is FQNEAQ (reference sequence). The CDR3 region has the DNA TGTGCCAGCAGCTTTGCCGGGAGGTTGGAGAAGACCCAGTACTTC. This translates into CASSFAGRLEKTQYF.

This sequence joins TRBV5-1 and TRBJ2-3; 7 nucleotides line up with TRBD2. J was trimmed by 4 bases and V by 4 bases; bases with no gene match: 12. This CDR3 has 16 amino acids. Per the germline V gene, CDR1 is SGHRS and CDR2 is YFSETQ. CDR3 DNA sequence: TGCGCCAGCAGCACCGCTAGCGGTCCGAGGGCAGATACGCAGTATTTT. Encoded protein: CASSTASGPRADTQYF.

The table lists this clone with many counts. The chain joins TRBV19 to TRBJ1-4; 11 bases are shared with TRBD1. CDR1 and CDR2 (germline): LNHDA, SQIVND (reference sequence). CDR3 length: 17 amino acids. J lost 7 bases, V lost 1 base, and 8 bases had no gene match. Here the CDR3 DNA reads TGTGCCAGTAGTATAGCCGGCGGGACAGGGGGAGGTGAAAAACTGTTTTTT. Amino acid sequence: CASSIAGGTGGGEKLFF.

This chain uses TRBV6-6 with TRBJ2-1, with D maybe TRBD1 (5 bases). Per the germline V gene, CDR1 is MNHNY and CDR2 is SVGAGI (reference sequence). The CDR3 runs to 11 residues. V lost 10 bases and J lost 6, with 10 bases in between. CDR3 nucleotides: TGTGCCACCAGGGTGGCCAATGAGCAGTTCTTC. Translated, it gives CATRVANEQFF.

The genes are TRBV11-1 and TRBJ1-1; the match to TRBD1 covers 8 bases. The V and J ends lost 5 bases and 1 base, in that order; junction bases with no gene match: 9. Germline loops: CDR1 SGHAT, CDR2 FQDESV (reference sequence). This CDR3 is built from 16 residues. The CDR3 nucleotides are TGTGCCAGCAGCAGACCGACAGGGGTGGCGAACACTGAAGCTTTCTTT. Translation gives CASSRPTGVANTEAFF.

This clone was seen only once. The chain combines TRBV13 with TRBJ2-1; D call uncertain. CDR1 and CDR2 from the germline V gene are PRHDT and FYEKMQ (reference sequence). The CDR3 length is 13 residues. Trimming removed 5 bases from V and 7 bases from J, with 12 bases in between. The CDR3 sequence: CASSPPLENEQFF. The CDR3 bases are TGTGCCAGCAGCCCCCCTCTAGAAAATGAGCAGTTCTTC.

The V call is TRBV6-1, the J call TRBJ2-5, with D unclear. V was pared by 1 base and J by 4 bases, with 4 bases between. The CDR3 has 12 amino acids. Germline V gene lookup returns CDR1 MNHNS and CDR2 SASEGT. CDR3: CASSEVGETQYF. CDR3 in DNA: TGTGCCAGCAGTGAAGTCGGAGAGACCCAGTACTTC.

This clone has only one observation. This chain joins TRBV15 and TRBJ2-1; 7 nucleotides match TRBD1. V trimming: 4 bases; J trimming: 4 bases; junction bases outside the gene matches: 7. In germline, CDR1 is LNHNV, CDR2 YYDKDF (reference sequence). This CDR3 has 15 residues. In nucleotides, the CDR3 is TGTGCCACCAGCACACCCGGGACAGAGTACAATGAGCAGTTCTTC. This codes for CATSTPGTEYNEQFF.

The CDR3 spells CASSELAGKGNEQFF. CDR3 sequence (DNA): TGTGCCAGCAGTGAACTAGCGGGAAAAGGCAATGAGCAGTTCTTC. This chain joins TRBV6-4 and TRBJ2-1; TRBD2 aligns across 10 bases. CDR3 length equals 15 residues. Germline V gene lookup returns CDR1 MRHNA and CDR2 SNTAGT. Trimming cost V 3 bases and J 6 bases; bases outside gene matches: 5.

The V call is TRBV19, the J call TRBJ1-1, with 7 bases aligning to TRBD1. V was pared by 4 bases and J by 5 bases, with 4 bases of the junction left unmatched. The CDR3 has 13 residues. The V gene's germline CDR1 is LNHDA and CDR2 SQIVND (reference sequence). The CDR3 DNA follows: TGTGCCAGTAGTACCAGGGGGATTACTGAAGCTTTCTTT. This gives the protein CASSTRGITEAFF.

As concerns this clone: The sample contains more than one DNA sequence encoding this CDR3. The rearrangement uses TRBV27 and TRBJ2-3; D is uncertain. The germline V gene has CDR1 MNHEY and CDR2 SMNVEV (reference sequence). Trimming took 4 bases from V and 2 from J, leaving 4 bases between them. The CDR3 covers 12 residues. The CDR3 reads CASSSVTDTQYF. The CDR3 DNA sequence: TGTGCCAGCAGTTCCGTCACAGATACGCAGTATTTT.

This rearrangement joins TRBV7-6 to TRBJ2-5; possible D gene TRBD1, 6 bases. V was cut by 2 bases and J by 7 bases, with 11 bases left in between. CDR1 is SGHVS, CDR2 FNYEAQ, per germline. The CDR3 runs to 13 residues. The CDR3 DNA reads TGTGCCAGCAGCTTAACAGGGCCGGGGACCCAGTACTTC. Translation: CASSLTGPGTQYF.

The rearrangement links TRBV11-2 to TRBJ1-2, with 7 bases that match TRBD1. The CDR3 covers 17 residues. From germline, CDR1 is SGHAT and CDR2 FQNNGV. Unmatched junction bases numbered 12, after V lost 5 bases and J lost 0 bases. The CDR3 reads CASSLSGLGGPNYGYTF. The CDR3 nucleotides read TGTGCCAGCAGCCTGTCGGGTTTAGGGGGCCCTAACTATGGCTACACCTTC.

The chain combines TRBV5-6 with TRBJ1-4, with D possibly matching TRBD1 (5 bases). The germline V gene encodes CDR1 SGHDT and CDR2 YYEEEE. V dropped 0 bases and J dropped 14 bases, with 14 bases sitting between them. The CDR3 sequence is 13 residues long. CDR3 coding DNA: TGTGCCAGCAGCTTGGTTGCGTCCAGGGTGCTGTTTTTT. Encoded protein: CASSLVASRVLFF.